This T cell receptor (beta chain) originates from a study of liver allograft versus peripheral blood T cells. Study-wide background: The study compared liver allograft T cell receptor repertoires against peripheral blood repertoires of liver transplant recipients. Broader study findings: Repertoires found inside liver allografts reportedly differed from T cell receptor repertoires in peripheral blood.

The length of the CDR3 is 13 residues. V was shortened by 1 base and J by 4 bases, with 8 bases between the two germline ends. Germline V gives CDR1 MNHNS, CDR2 SASEGT. By sample fraction, this clonotype is medium-sized. Antigen: not known. TCRdb reanalysed the reads using MiXCR and keeps one entry per CDR3 protein. The sample holds 6,600 or so distinct CDR3 sequences, around a sixth seen once. The sequence was obtained from a human patient who had a liver transplant. The T cells may partly be graft donor cells. This chain uses TRBV6-1 with TRBJ2-7, with D uncertain. The CDR3: CASSEVSSYEQYF. The CDR3, as DNA: TGTGCCAGCAGTGAAGTGTCTTCTTACGAGCAGTACTTC.